The T cell receptor beta chain under discussion was sequenced for a study of shared clonotypes between healthy human individuals. Data came from immunoSEQ multiplex PCR; TCRdb stores just in-frame clones and leaves some out. In the table there are fewer than 600,000 clones, 70% to 80% of which are singletons. The CDR3 spans 13 residues. The V and J ends lost 4 bases and 7 bases, in that order; junction bases with no gene match: 3. The germline V gene has CDR1 SGHTA and CDR2 FQGNSA. This TCR derives from a woman aged 40 to 55 in good health. Some clones in this sample may be carry-over from other donors' samples. Specimen: PBMCs. The chain has TRBV7-2 and TRBJ2-2; 7 bases line up with TRBD2. CDR3 amino acids: CASSSSGNGELFF. The CDR3 nucleotides read TGTGCCAGCAGCTCTAGCGGAAACGGGGAGCTGTTTTTT. Full variable domain (missing parts from reference TRBV7-2 and TRBJ2-2): GAGVSQSPSNKVTEKGKDVELRCDPISGHTALYWYRQSLGQGLEFLIYFQGNSAPDKSGLPSDRFSAERTGGSVSTLTIQRTQQEDSAVYLCASSSSGNGELFFGEGSRLTVL.